Below are 21 T cell receptor beta chains sequenced from a single sample in a study of T cell responses to AZD1222 COVID-19 vaccine. TCRdb keeps only in-frame clones here, not all; method: immunoSEQ multiplex PCR. The sample consists of around 100,000 clones, more than 75% of them appearing once. The material sequenced was peripheral blood, taken on day 0 of AZD1222 vaccination. These receptors were collected from an adult in good health.

This chain connects TRBV25-1 to TRBJ1-4; 8 bases map to TRBD1. This CDR3 contains 16 residues. Looked up from germline, CDR1 is MGHDK and CDR2 is SYGVNS. The J segment lost 5 bases and the V segment lost 2 bases, leaving 7 bases of the junction unmatched. CDR3 DNA: TGTGCCAGCAGTGAAGCTACCGGGACAGGAAATGAAAAACTGTTTTTT. Its translation is CASSEATGTGNEKLFF.

This sequence joins TRBV5-1 and TRBJ2-3; 7 nucleotides line up with TRBD1. CDR1 is SGHRS, CDR2 YFSETQ, per germline. The ends lost 4 bases at V and 0 bases at J; junction bases unmatched: 5. This CDR3 contains 15 residues. In DNA, the CDR3 is TGCGCCAGCAGCGTAACAGGGGCTAGCACAGATACGCAGTATTTT. Translated, it gives CASSVTGASTDTQYF.

The chain employs TRBV5-1 and TRBJ2-2; 10 bases align to TRBD2. Trimming took 3 bases from V and 5 from J; bases not matched to a gene: 10. This CDR3 comprises 17 residues. Germline loops: CDR1 SGHRS, CDR2 YFSETQ. DNA of the CDR3: TGCGCCAGCAGCTCCGCTACGAGCGGGAGGGGTACCGGGGAGCTGTTTTTT. It codes for CASSSATSGRGTGELFF.

The chain carries TRBV4-1 and TRBJ2-7; D gene unclear. Germline loops: CDR1 MGHRA, CDR2 YSYEKL. The CDR3 runs 15 residues. The ends were cut back, 4 bases at V and 3 bases at J, with 16 bases in the middle. Written as DNA, the CDR3 is TGCGCCAGCAGCCCCGGTTGGCCGAGTGGCTACGAGCAGTACTTC. The encoded protein is CASSPGWPSGYEQYF.

In its sample, this clone was seen once. The chain joins TRBV27 to TRBJ2-7; possible D gene TRBD2, 5 bases. V was trimmed by 4 bases and J by 4 bases, leaving 11 bases between them. The CDR3 length is 13 residues. The germline CDR1 and CDR2 sequences are MNHEY and SMNVEV (reference sequence). CDR3 sequence: CASSWSGLYEQYF. The CDR3 nucleotides are TGTGCCAGCAGTTGGTCCGGACTTTACGAGCAGTACTTC.

This clone was detected only once. The chain recombines TRBV6-5 with TRBJ2-7; D gene uncertain. The V end was cut by 6 bases, the J end by 4 bases, with 19 bases between. Germline CDR1 MNHEY, CDR2 SVGAGI. The CDR3 runs 15 residues. CDR3 amino acids: CASRPDSWVLYEQYF. DNA of the CDR3: TGTGCCAGCAGGCCCGACTCGTGGGTCCTTTACGAGCAGTACTTC.

V is TRBV21-1 and J is TRBJ1-5. TRBV21-1 is designated a pseudogene. The CDR3 extends over 16 amino acids. In DNA form, the CDR3 reads TGTGCCAGCAGCAACTGGGAATGCTGTTGGGCTCAGCCCCAGCATTTT. Translation gives CASSNWECCWAQPQHF.

V usage is TRBV6-1 and J usage is TRBJ2-1, with D uncertain. CDR3 length: 16 residues. Germline V CDR1 and CDR2: MNHNS, SASEGT. Trimming stripped 2 bases from V and 0 bases from J, with 11 bases between. The CDR3 region has the DNA TGTGCCAGCAGTGAATGGCGCCAGCCCTCCTACAATGAGCAGTTCTTC. Protein: CASSEWRQPSYNEQFF.

The chain couples TRBV20-1 to TRBJ1-5; D is uncertain. Germline lookup yields CDR1 DFQATT and CDR2 SNEGSKA (reference sequence). The CDR3 sequence is 15 residues long. V lost 3 bases and J 3 bases, leaving 15 bases between the germline ends. Written as DNA, the CDR3 is TGCAGTGCTAGTGAGGTGGACCTCCCCAATCAGCCCCAGCATTTT. This sequence encodes CSASEVDLPNQPQHF.

This sequence joins TRBV19 and TRBJ1-6, with 8 bases lining up with TRBD1. CDR1 is LNHDA and CDR2 is SQIVND in the germline V gene (reference sequence). The CDR3 sequence is 14 residues long. V trimming: 6 bases; J trimming: 9 bases; junction bases outside the gene matches: 7. CDR3 protein: CASRRTGSFSPLHF. CDR3 in DNA: TGTGCCAGTAGAAGGACAGGGTCCTTTTCACCCCTCCACTTT.

This sequence joins TRBV6-5 and TRBJ1-1, with 9 bases matching TRBD1. Germline CDR1 is MNHEY and CDR2 is SVGAGI. Trimming removed 3 bases from V and 10 bases from J; junction bases left unmatched: 9. This CDR3 contains 14 residues. The CDR3 DNA follows: TGTGCCAGCAGTTATTTGGGACAGGGCCATTCAGCTTTCTTT. It yields the protein CASSYLGQGHSAFF.

The chain recombines TRBV5-1 with TRBJ1-2, with TRBD1 matching over 7 bases. CDR3 length: 19 residues. Trimming took 2 bases from V and 5 from J; bases not matched to a gene: 21. Germline V gene data show CDR1 as SGHRS and CDR2 as YFSETQ. CDR3 protein: CASSFDRVKKVTKGYGYTF. CDR3 DNA sequence: TGCGCCAGCAGCTTTGACAGGGTGAAAAAAGTGACGAAAGGATATGGCTACACCTTC.

This clone was picked up a small number of times. The V call is TRBV6-5, the J call TRBJ1-4; the D gene is possibly TRBD1 (5 bases). Deletions cut 0 bases from V and 8 bases from J, with 13 bases between. This CDR3 is 15 amino acids long. CDR1 MNHEY and CDR2 SVGAGI come from the germline V gene. CDR3: CASSYSGGRGEKLFF. In nucleotides, the CDR3 is TGTGCCAGCAGTTACTCGGGAGGGAGGGGCGAAAAACTGTTTTTT.

This clone appeared once. The gene calls are TRBV6-5 and TRBJ1-1; the match to TRBD1 covers 10 bases. J gave up 4 bases and V 6 bases, and 8 bases lay outside the gene matches. Germline assignment: CDR1 MNHEY and CDR2 SVGAGI. This CDR3 is 15 amino acids long. For the CDR3, the DNA is TGTGCCAGCAGAATAGACAGGGGGCGGGTCACTGAAGCTTTCTTT. This sequence encodes CASRIDRGRVTEAFF.

The chain is built from TRBV18 and TRBJ2-5; D is uncertain. CDR3 length: 11 amino acids. Germline V CDR1 and CDR2: KGHSH, LQKENI. The germline V and J ends were trimmed by 3 bases and 5 bases, with 4 bases remaining between them. The CDR3 reads CASSPEETQYF. The DNA for the CDR3 is TGTGCCAGCTCACCCGAGGAGACCCAGTACTTC.

In its sample, this clone was seen once. The chain couples TRBV4-1 to TRBJ2-2; TRBD2 agrees at 7 bases. The CDR3 loop spans 15 amino acids. J was trimmed by 7 bases and V by 3 bases; bases with no gene match: 8. Germline CDR1 reads MGHRA; CDR2 reads YSYEKL. CDR3 region: CASSQRGGAGGELFF. For the CDR3, the DNA is TGCGCCAGCAGCCAGAGGGGAGGGGCTGGCGGGGAGCTGTTTTTT.

The chain links TRBV15 to TRBJ2-1; D gene uncertain. V was pared by 5 bases and J by 6 bases, with 11 bases between. The CDR3 covers 13 residues. Germline lookup yields CDR1 LNHNV and CDR2 YYDKDF (reference sequence). This chain's CDR3 is CATSRRSVNEQFF. CDR3 DNA: TGTGCCACCAGCCGACGCTCAGTCAATGAGCAGTTCTTC. The entire variable domain, with the rest obtained from reference TRBV15 and TRBJ2-1, is as follows: DAMVIQNPRYQVTQFGKPVTLSCSQTLNHNVMYWYQQKSSQAPKLLFHYYDKDFNNEADTPDNFQSRRPNTSFCFLDIRSPGLGDTAMYLCATSRRSVNEQFFGPGTRLTVL.

The chain is built from TRBV20-1 and TRBJ2-3, with unresolved D. Germline V CDR1 and CDR2: DFQATT, SNEGSKA (reference sequence). The length of the CDR3 is 11 residues. V gave up 4 bases and J gave up 4 bases, with 6 bases separating them. The CDR3, as DNA: TGCAGTGCTACGGGCCCAGATACGCAGTATTTT. Translated: CSATGPDTQYF.

The rearrangement joins TRBV7-2 to TRBJ2-7; 8 nucleotides line up with TRBD1. The CDR3 runs 15 residues. The junction had 8 bases not matched to a gene; V was cut back by 5 bases and J by 2 bases. Per the germline V gene, CDR1 is SGHTA and CDR2 is FQGNSA. CDR3 coding DNA: TGTGCCAGCAGCCCGCTGACAGGGGACCCCTACGAGCAGTACTTC. Its protein product is CASSPLTGDPYEQYF.

This chain connects TRBV2 to TRBJ2-1, with D possibly TRBD2 on 5 matching bases. Trimming left V 2 bases short and J 0 bases short, with 11 bases between. CDR3 length equals 16 residues. CDR1 and CDR2 (germline): SNHLY, FYNNEI. The CDR3: CASSEMSGLSYNEQFF. CDR3 nucleotides: TGTGCCAGCAGTGAAATGAGCGGTCTCTCCTACAATGAGCAGTTCTTC.

This clone appeared a single time. This chain connects TRBV2 to TRBJ1-4; TRBD1 agrees at 9 bases. The V segment lost 6 bases and the J segment 8 bases; nucleotides outside the gene matches: 7. The CDR3 has 14 amino acids. CDR1 is SNHLY, CDR2 FYNNEI, per germline. This CDR3 reads CASSGDRAREKLFF. CDR3 DNA: TGTGCCAGCAGCGGGGACAGGGCGCGGGAAAAACTGTTTTTT.